A single sample gave rise to the 2 T cell receptor beta chains below, sequenced in a study of cytomegalovirus exposure and HLA in healthy donors. The PCR contained 60 Vbeta and 13 Jbeta primers. Profiled with immunoSEQ multiplex PCR; TCRdb holds only in-frame clones, not every one. Its table lists approximately 120,000 clones. Sample: PBMCs. The receptors originated from a man aged 18 to 29 in good health and CMV-seronegative.

V is TRBV6-5 and J is TRBJ1-2, with 7 bases aligning to TRBD1. V lost 4 bases to trimming and J lost 6 bases; unmatched junction nucleotides: 11. Germline CDR1 reads MNHEY; CDR2 reads SVGAGI. The CDR3 has 15 amino acids. The chain's CDR3 is CASSSPRQGMDGYTF. The CDR3 region has the DNA TGTGCCAGCAGTTCCCCCCGACAGGGTATGGATGGCTACACCTTC.

The chain couples TRBV19 to TRBJ1-1; the match to TRBD1 covers 7 bases. V was pared by 5 bases and J by 9 bases, with 6 bases of the junction left unmatched. CDR3 size: 12 residues. CDR1 LNHDA and CDR2 SQIVND come from the germline V gene (reference sequence). The DNA of the CDR3 is TGTGCCAGTAGTTGGGGACAGTCGAAAGCTTTCTTT. Translation gives CASSWGQSKAFF.